These T cell receptor beta chains were read from a single sample in a study of regulatory T cells in long-lasting Graves disease. TCRdb called the multiplex PCR reads again in MiXCR, with one record for every CDR3 protein. Of about 540,000 distinct CDR3 sequences listed, approximately 15% are singletons. In addition, the sample was reused for a study of T cells in Graves' hyperthyroidism and ophthalmopathy.

Sequencing was performed on peripheral blood mononuclear cells (PBMCs), taken at new diagnosis, from a patient treated with antithyroid drugs. The receptor source for this set is a man under 40 with Graves disease. Both conserved end residues are part of each CDR3. The D gene is left open where the match is weak. Some rows have no size entry. The others give once, few or many, or a class for an expanded clone.

many	TRBV5-8	TRBJ2-1	TRBD2	TGTGCCAGCAGCTTCCAAGCGGGAGAATGGCATGAGCAGTTCTTC	CASSFQAGEWHEQFF
many	TRBV7-2	TRBJ2-7	NA	TGTGCCAGCAGCCTGACGGCCGGAGCATCCTACGAGCAGTACTTC	CASSLTAGASYEQYF
few	TRBV6-1	TRBJ1-5	NA	TGTGCCAGCAGTGAAGCTCCTCAGCAGCCCCAGCATTTT	CASSEAPQQPQHF
many	TRBV12-3/TRBV12-4	TRBJ2-1	TRBD1	TGTGCCAGCAGTTCAAGGGGGCGGCTTCTCTCCTACAATGAGCAGTTCTTC	CASSSRGRLLSYNEQFF
few	TRBV29-1	TRBJ1-6	TRBD1	TGCAGCGTTAAATTCACAGGGGGAAATAATTCACCCCTCCACTTT	CSVKFTGGNNSPLHF
many	TRBV12-3/TRBV12-4	TRBJ2-1	TRBD2	TGTGCCAGCGCTGCCACTAGCGGGAACCTGGCTGAGCAGTTCTTC	CASAATSGNLAEQFF
few	TRBV20-1	TRBJ2-1	TRBD2	TGCAGTGCTATAAAGACTAGCGGAAACAATGAGCAGTTCTTC	CSAIKTSGNNEQFF
NA	TRBV11-2	TRBJ2-1	NA	TGTGCCAGCGGATGGACTTCCGATGAGCAGTTCTTC	CASGWTSDEQFF
NA	TRBV19	TRBJ2-3	TRBD2	TGTGCCAGCTCGGGGGGGCTGGAAGATACGCAGTATTTT	CASSGGLEDTQYF
many	TRBV6-2/TRBV6-3	TRBJ2-7	TRBD1	TGTGCCAGCAATCCAACGTACAGGGGTGAGCAGTACTTC	CASNPTYRGEQYF
many	TRBV12-3/TRBV12-4	TRBJ2-7	NA	TGTGCCAGCAGTTTAGCGGGAGCGTCCTACGAGCAGTACTTC	CASSLAGASYEQYF
NA	TRBV20-1	TRBJ2-1	NA	TGCAGTGCGTTGGAGATACTAAAGGATGAGCAGTTCTTC	CSALEILKDEQFF
many	TRBV24-1	TRBJ2-1	NA	TGTGCCACCAGTGAGCCGGGACTCACCTCCAATGAGCAGTTCTTC	CATSEPGLTSNEQFF
many	TRBV5-1	TRBJ2-7	TRBD2	TGCGCCAGCAGCGGGGGGGACGTCCTCTACGAGCAGTACTTC	CASSGGDVLYEQYF
few	TRBV6-2/TRBV6-3	TRBJ2-6	NA	TGTGCCAGCATGGGGTCTCTCGGGTCGCCCTCTGGGGCCAACGTCCTGACTTTC	CASMGSLGSPSGANVLTF
few	TRBV5-6	TRBJ2-1	TRBD2	TGTGCCAGCAGCTTGATCTCCGCGGGAGGATACGATGAGCAGTTCTTC	CASSLISAGGYDEQFF
many	TRBV11-3	TRBJ2-7	TRBD2	TGTGCCAGCAGCCGCGGCGGGAGAGGCTACGAGCAGTACTTC	CASSRGGRGYEQYF
many	TRBV29-1	TRBJ2-1	NA	TGCAGCGTCACCAGCGGTGGGGGGCAGTTCTTC	CSVTSGGGQFF
many	TRBV27	TRBJ2-7	NA	TGTGCCAGCAGAAGTGGGCAGAAAGAGCAGTACTTC	CASRSGQKEQYF
many	TRBV27	TRBJ1-5	NA	TGTGCCAGCAGTTTAGTTGGGGTTCGTCAGCCCCAGCATTTC	CASSLVGVRQPQHF
NA	TRBV5-4	TRBJ2-7	TRBD1	TGTGCCAGCAGCTGGGGACAGCCGCCTCGGTGGTACTTC	CASSWGQPPRWYF
many	TRBV27	TRBJ2-2	NA	TGTGCCAGCACCTTAGGCCCTAACACCGGGGAGCTGTTTTTT	CASTLGPNTGELFF
many	TRBV24-1	TRBJ1-5	NA	TGTGCCACCAGTGATCCATATAGCAATCAGCCCCAGCATTTT	CATSDPYSNQPQHF
many	TRBV20-1	TRBJ2-1	TRBD2	TGCAGTGCTAAGGGACTAGGGTCCTACAATGAGCAGTTCTTC	CSAKGLGSYNEQFF
many	TRBV6-1	TRBJ2-5	NA	TGTGCCAGCAGTCGACACGACTTGACAGCGGAGAACCAAGAGACCCAGTACTTC	CASSRHDLTAENQETQYF
NA	TRBV10-3	TRBJ2-2	NA	TGTGCCATTTCCAGGGGTGGGGTCACCGGGGAGCTGTTTTTT	CAISRGGVTGELFF
few	TRBV6-2/TRBV6-3	TRBJ2-2	NA	TGTGCCAGCAGCGGTACTAGGATCTGGACCGGGGAGCTGTTTTTT	CASSGTRIWTGELFF
many	TRBV6-1	TRBJ1-5	NA	TGTGCCAGCACTATACAGGATTTGGGCAATCAGCCCCAGCATTTT	CASTIQDLGNQPQHF
many	TRBV27	TRBJ2-7	TRBD1	TGTGCCAGCAGTTGGAGACAGGGGAGTGACGAGCAGTACTTC	CASSWRQGSDEQYF
many	TRBV6-1	TRBJ2-5	TRBD1	TGTGCCAGCAGTGAAGAAGGCAGGGGGCTGGAGACCCAGTACTTC	CASSEEGRGLETQYF
many	TRBV20-1	TRBJ2-3	TRBD2	TGCAGTGCTAGAGCGGGAGGGACAGATACGCAGTATTTT	CSARAGGTDTQYF
many	TRBV12-5	TRBJ2-1	TRBD2	TGTGCTAGTGGTTTGGTACCCTGGTTAGCGGGAGTACAAAATGAGCAGTTCTTC	CASGLVPWLAGVQNEQFF
NA	TRBV18	TRBJ2-2	TRBD2	TGTGCCAGCTCACCCCCCGGAGCGGGAGGACTCACCGGGGAGCTGTTTTTT	CASSPPGAGGLTGELFF
many	TRBV27	TRBJ2-3	TRBD2	TGTGCCAGCAGTTTAAAGCGGGAGGTCACAGATACGCAGTATTTT	CASSLKREVTDTQYF
NA	TRBV9	TRBJ2-3	NA	TGTGCCAGCAGCGTAAAGGGTATAGCTGTCACTGGAACGCAGTATTTT	CASSVKGIAVTGTQYF
NA	TRBV15	TRBJ2-5	NA	TGTACCACCAGGGCTTCTGGCGGAGCCGACCCAGAGACCCAGTACTTC	CTTRASGGADPETQYF
many	TRBV29-1	TRBJ2-7	NA	TGCAGCGTTGAAGGGGAGCCCTCCTACGAGCAGTACTTC	CSVEGEPSYEQYF
NA	TRBV7-9	TRBJ1-6	TRBD1	TGTGCCAGCAGCCCTAAAGTCGTTACAGGGGAGATTAATTCACCCCTCCACTTT	CASSPKVVTGEINSPLHF
few	TRBV20-1	TRBJ1-5	NA	TGCAGTGCTAGAGTAAATAGCAATCAGCCCCAGCATTTT	CSARVNSNQPQHF
NA	TRBV9	TRBJ2-7	NA	TGTGCCAGCAGCGTGGGGGGCGGGAGTGGGTCCTACGAGCAGTACTTC	CASSVGGGSGSYEQYF
few	TRBV29-1	TRBJ2-7	NA	TGCAGCGTCACGGGACTGGGGTCAAGAGAGCAGTACTTC	CSVTGLGSREQYF